The T cell receptor (beta chain) under discussion was sequenced for a study of CD8 T cells in Susac syndrome. The RNA input was about 0.45 to 1 ug, and it was reverse transcribed with random hexamers. Each CDR3 protein gets one entry after TCRdb re-called the immunoSEQ multiplex PCR reads with MiXCR. Found here are 65,000 to 80,000 distinct CDR3 sequences, more than 85% of them singletons; the top ten hold roughly 0.49%. Sequencing of TCR beta was carried out in blood CD8+ and CD4+ T cells. This receptor was obtained from a human donor with multiple sclerosis. The sample was CD8+ T cells from PBMCs.

The CDR3 DNA sequence: TGTGCCAGCAGTTACCCTCAGGACAGCTATCAAGAGACCCAGTACTTC. Translation: CASSYPQDSYQETQYF. The chain couples TRBV6-2 or TRBV6-3 to TRBJ2-5; D possibly corresponds to TRBD1 (6 bases). Trimming took 2 bases from V and 2 from J, leaving 15 bases between them. Germline-derived CDR1 and CDR2 are MNHEY and SVGEGT. The CDR3 is 16 residues long.